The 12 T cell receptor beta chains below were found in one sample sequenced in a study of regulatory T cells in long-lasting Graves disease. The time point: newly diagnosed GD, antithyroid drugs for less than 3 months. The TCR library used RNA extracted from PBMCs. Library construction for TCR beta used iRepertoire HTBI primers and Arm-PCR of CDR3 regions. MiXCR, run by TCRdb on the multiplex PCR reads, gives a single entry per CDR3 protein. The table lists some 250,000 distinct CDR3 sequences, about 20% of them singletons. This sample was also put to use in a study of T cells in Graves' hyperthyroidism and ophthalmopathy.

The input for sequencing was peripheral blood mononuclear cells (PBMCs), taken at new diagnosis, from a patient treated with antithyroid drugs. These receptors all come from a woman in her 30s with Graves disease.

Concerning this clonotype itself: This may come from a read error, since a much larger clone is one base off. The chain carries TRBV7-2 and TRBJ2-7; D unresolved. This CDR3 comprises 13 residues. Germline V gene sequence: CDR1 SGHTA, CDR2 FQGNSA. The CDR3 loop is CASSFRPAYGQYF. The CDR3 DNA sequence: TGTGCCAGCAGCTTCCGACCGGCCTACGGGCAGTACTTC.

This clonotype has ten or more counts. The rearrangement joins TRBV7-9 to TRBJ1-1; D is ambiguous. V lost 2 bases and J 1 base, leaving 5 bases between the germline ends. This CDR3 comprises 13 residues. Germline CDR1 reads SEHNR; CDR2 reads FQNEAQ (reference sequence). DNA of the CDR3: TGTGCCAGCAGCTTATTACAGAACACTGAAGCTTTCTTT. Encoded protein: CASSLLQNTEAFF.

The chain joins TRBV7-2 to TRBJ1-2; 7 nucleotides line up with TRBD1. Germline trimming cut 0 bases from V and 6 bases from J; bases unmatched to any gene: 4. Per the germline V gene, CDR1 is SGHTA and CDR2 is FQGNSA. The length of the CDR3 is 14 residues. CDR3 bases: TGTGCCAGCAGCTTAGCCACAGGGGTGGATGGCTACACCTTC. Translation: CASSLATGVDGYTF.

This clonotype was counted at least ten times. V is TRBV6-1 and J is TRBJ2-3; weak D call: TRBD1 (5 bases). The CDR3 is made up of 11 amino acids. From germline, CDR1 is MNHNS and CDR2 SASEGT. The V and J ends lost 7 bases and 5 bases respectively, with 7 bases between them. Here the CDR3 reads CASIQGDTQYF. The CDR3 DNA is TGTGCCAGCATTCAGGGAGATACGCAGTATTTT.

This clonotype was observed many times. DNA for the CDR3: TGTGCCAGCAGTTTAAGAGTCAGGATGTTGGGACAGCCAGCTTCGATAAACTCTGGAAACACCATATATTTT. Amino acids: CASSLRVRMLGQPASINSGNTIYF. The chain joins TRBV12-3 or TRBV12-4 to TRBJ1-3, with 7 bases fitting TRBD1. The length of the CDR3 is 24 residues. Trimming removed 2 bases from V and 0 bases from J; junction bases left unmatched: 28.

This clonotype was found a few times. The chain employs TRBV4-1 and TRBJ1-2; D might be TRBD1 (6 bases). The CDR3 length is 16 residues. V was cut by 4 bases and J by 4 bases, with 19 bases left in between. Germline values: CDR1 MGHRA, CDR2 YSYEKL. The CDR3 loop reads CASSPDRGPVGYGYTF. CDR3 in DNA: TGCGCCAGCAGCCCCGACCGGGGGCCGGTAGGCTATGGCTACACCTTC.

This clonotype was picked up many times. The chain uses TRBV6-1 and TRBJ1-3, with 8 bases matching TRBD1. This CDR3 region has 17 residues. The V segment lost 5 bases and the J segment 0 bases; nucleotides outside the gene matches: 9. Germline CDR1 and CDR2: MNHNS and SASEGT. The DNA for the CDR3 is TGTGCCAGCAGTCGACGACAGGGGTCGAGCTCTGGAAACACCATATATTTT. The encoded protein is CASSRRQGSSSGNTIYF.

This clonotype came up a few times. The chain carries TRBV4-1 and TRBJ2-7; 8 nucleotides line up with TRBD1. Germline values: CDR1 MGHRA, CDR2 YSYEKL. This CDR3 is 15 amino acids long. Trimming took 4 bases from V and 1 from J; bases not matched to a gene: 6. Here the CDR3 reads CASSRRQGLSYEQYF. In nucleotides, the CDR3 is TGCGCCAGCAGCCGAAGACAGGGGTTATCCTACGAGCAGTACTTC.

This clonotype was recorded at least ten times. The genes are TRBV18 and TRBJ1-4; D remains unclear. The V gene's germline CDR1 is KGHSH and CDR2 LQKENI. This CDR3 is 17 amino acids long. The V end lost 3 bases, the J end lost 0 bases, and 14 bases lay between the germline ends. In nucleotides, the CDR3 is TGTGCCAGCTCACCCGCGTCTACGATGGCAACTAATGAAAAACTGTTTTTT. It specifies CASSPASTMATNEKLFF.

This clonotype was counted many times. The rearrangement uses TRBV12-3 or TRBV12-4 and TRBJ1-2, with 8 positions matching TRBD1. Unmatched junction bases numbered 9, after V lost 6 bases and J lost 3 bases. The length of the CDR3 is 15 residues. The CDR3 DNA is TGTGCCAGCAGACAGGGGGGGACAGCCTACTATGGCTACACCTTC. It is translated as CASRQGGTAYYGYTF.

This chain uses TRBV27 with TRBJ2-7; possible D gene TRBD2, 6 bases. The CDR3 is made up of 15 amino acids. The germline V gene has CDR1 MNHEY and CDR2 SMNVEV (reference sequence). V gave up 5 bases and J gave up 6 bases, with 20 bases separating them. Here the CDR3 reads CASSQPGGAVFEQYF. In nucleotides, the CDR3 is TGTGCCAGCAGTCAACCGGGCGGGGCAGTATTCGAGCAGTACTTC.

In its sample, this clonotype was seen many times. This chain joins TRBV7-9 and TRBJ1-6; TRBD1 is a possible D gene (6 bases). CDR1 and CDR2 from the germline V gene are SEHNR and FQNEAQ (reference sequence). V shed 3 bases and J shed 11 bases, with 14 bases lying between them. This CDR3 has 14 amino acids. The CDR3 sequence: CASSFPRGSAPLHF. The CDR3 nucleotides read TGTGCCAGCAGCTTTCCCAGGGGTAGTGCACCCCTCCACTTT.